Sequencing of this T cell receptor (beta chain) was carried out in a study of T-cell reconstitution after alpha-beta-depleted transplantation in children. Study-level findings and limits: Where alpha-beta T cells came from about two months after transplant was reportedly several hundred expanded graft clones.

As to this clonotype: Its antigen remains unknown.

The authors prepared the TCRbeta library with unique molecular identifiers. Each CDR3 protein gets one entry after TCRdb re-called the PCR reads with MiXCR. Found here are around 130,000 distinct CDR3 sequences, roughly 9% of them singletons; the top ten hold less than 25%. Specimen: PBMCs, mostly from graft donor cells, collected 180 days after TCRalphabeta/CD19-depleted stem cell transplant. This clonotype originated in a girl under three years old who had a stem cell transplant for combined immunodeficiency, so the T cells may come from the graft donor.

The CDR3 nucleotides are TGTGCCAGTAGTATCTCAGGGGTCAGGGAGACCCAGTACTTC. Translated, it gives CASSISGVRETQYF. The chain is built from TRBV19 and TRBJ2-5; maybe TRBD1 (6 bases). Germline V gene sequence: CDR1 LNHDA, CDR2 SQIVND (reference sequence). The ends were cut back, 3 bases at V and 5 bases at J, with 13 bases in the middle. The CDR3 contains 14 residues.